The 2 T cell receptor beta chains below come from one sample, sequenced in a study of T cell repertoires in cytomegalovirus infection. These receptors have no identified antigens. From the reads, TCRdb called clonotypes with MiXCR, one entry per CDR3 protein. The profile covers some 940,000 distinct CDR3 sequences, with approximately 31% appearing a single time and roughly 12% taken by the ten largest. The source was cultured CD8+ T cells from PBMCs, collected from culture after CMV antigen stimulation. The receptors derive from a human donor in good health (CMV status not recorded). Some clones in this sample may be carry-over from other donors' samples.

Notes on this clonotype: This may come from a read error, since a much larger clone is one base off. The V and J genes are TRBV7-2 and TRBJ1-1; D remains unclear. Germline assignment: CDR1 SGHTA and CDR2 FQGNSA. CDR3 length: 15 residues. CDR3 residues: CASCLREDGRSEAFF. In DNA form, the CDR3 reads TGTGCCAGCTGCTTAAGAGAGGACGGAAGGAGTGAAGCTTTCTTT.

This chain uses TRBV28 with TRBJ2-7, with 12 bases fitting TRBD1. The V gene's germline CDR1 is MDHEN and CDR2 SYDVKM. The CDR3 sequence is 14 residues long. J gave up 4 bases and V 8 bases, and 6 bases lay outside the gene matches. The CDR3 bases are TGTGCCAGCTGGGGACAGGGGGCTCCTTACGAGCAGTACGTC. The encoded protein is CASWGQGAPYEQYV.